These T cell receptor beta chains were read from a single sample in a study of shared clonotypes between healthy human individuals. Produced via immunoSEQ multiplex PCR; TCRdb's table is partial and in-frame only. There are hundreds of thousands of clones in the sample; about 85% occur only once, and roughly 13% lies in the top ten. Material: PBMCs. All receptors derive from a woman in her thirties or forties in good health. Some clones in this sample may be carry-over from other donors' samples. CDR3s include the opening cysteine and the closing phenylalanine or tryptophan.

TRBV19,CASRGAEQPQHF
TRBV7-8,CTTVPGQGKDTQYF
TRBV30,CAWENYGYTF
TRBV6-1,CASSVLAGGAPYEQYF
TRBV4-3,CASSQVGTAILLGGYTF
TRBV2,CASMDRGLEQYF
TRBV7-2,CASSFPDRGRGEQYF
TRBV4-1,CASSQPQTGSYNYGYTF
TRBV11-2,CASSFQGGNSPLHF
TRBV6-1,CASSEAPGLAAREQYF
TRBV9,CASSVDRDEQYF
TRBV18,CASSENSVYTGELFF
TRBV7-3,CASSLELAGVSSEQYF
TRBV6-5,CASSYRREGVYEQYF
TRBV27,CASSSPRGGRANEKLFF
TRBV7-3,CASSLTASGSSIYEQYF